The 5 T cell receptor beta chains in this list originate from one sample, sequenced in a study of T cell responses to AZD1222 COVID-19 vaccine. TCRdb's table, derived via immunoSEQ multiplex PCR, lists solely in-frame clones and lacks some. The sample lists tens of thousands of clones; approximately 90% were seen once. Material: peripheral blood, obtained 28 days after the second AZD1222 dose. The receptors shown here come from an adult who received the AZD1222 COVID-19 vaccine.

The chain uses TRBV28 and TRBJ1-5, with D perhaps matching TRBD1 (6 bases). This CDR3 region has 16 residues. Germline CDR1 is MDHEN and CDR2 is SYDVKM. V lost 4 bases to trimming and J lost 0 bases, with 13 bases between them. The CDR3 DNA sequence: TGTGCCAGCAGTTGGGGCAGGGGCCTTAGCAATCAGCCCCAGCATTTT. The encoded protein is CASSWGRGLSNQPQHF. Drawing the rest from reference TRBV28 and TRBJ1-5, the complete variable domain is DVKVTQSSRYLVKRTGEKVFLECVQDMDHENMFWYRQDPGLGLRLIYFSYDVKMKEKGDIPEGYSVSREKKERFSLILESASTNQTSMYLCASSWGRGLSNQPQHFGDGTRLSIL.

This rearrangement joins TRBV2 to TRBJ2-5; D not resolved. Germline-derived CDR1 and CDR2 are SNHLY and FYNNEI. V shed 7 bases and J shed 0 bases, with 6 bases lying between them. This CDR3 comprises 12 residues. The CDR3 region is CASKGNQETQYF. The CDR3 coding sequence is TGTGCCAGCAAGGGCAACCAAGAGACCCAGTACTTC.

In this sample, this clone turned up once. V and J are TRBV24-1 and TRBJ1-1; the D gene is possibly TRBD1 (6 bases). V was cut by 4 bases and J by 4 bases, with 27 bases left in between. The germline V gene encodes CDR1 KGHDR and CDR2 SFDVKD. The CDR3 is made up of 19 amino acids. The CDR3 protein is CATSDPRRGAGVTGTEAFF. For the CDR3, the DNA is TGTGCCACCAGTGACCCTCGTCGGGGGGCCGGAGTCACGGGCACTGAAGCTTTCTTT.

The genes are TRBV7-2 and TRBJ2-2; D perhaps matches TRBD1 (5 bases). V was clipped by 7 bases and J by 6 bases, with 6 bases between them. The CDR3 covers 11 residues. Germline loops: CDR1 SGHTA, CDR2 FQGNSA. The DNA for the CDR3 is TGTGCCAGCACAGGGCCCGGGGAGCTGTTTTTT. Encoded protein: CASTGPGELFF.

This chain links TRBV2 with TRBJ2-7, with a possible D match to TRBD2 (6 bases). The germline gives CDR1 SNHLY, CDR2 FYNNEI. V shed 6 bases and J shed 7 bases, with 7 bases lying between them. This CDR3 spans 10 amino acids. The CDR3 nucleotides are TGTGCCAGCAGCGGGGGAGAGCAGTACTTC. This translates into CASSGGEQYF.